The 26 T cell receptor beta chains below come from one sample, sequenced in a study of shared T cell receptors in the human thymus. The protocol was immunoSEQ multiplex PCR, while the TCRdb copy is restricted to in-frame clones and leaves out a portion. The sample carries 700,000 or so clones, around 85% recorded once. These same data were also listed under a study on human thymus T cells.

The specimen sequenced was thymocytes. Every receptor here comes from a girl under three years old with a congenital heart defect.

Only a few counts were recorded for this clone. V gene TRBV5-8 combines with J gene TRBJ1-2; perhaps TRBD1 as D (5 bases). The CDR3 runs to 13 residues. Between the trimmed V and J ends, which lost 2 bases and 10 bases, there was a span of 15 bases. The germline V gene encodes CDR1 SGHTS and CDR2 YDEGEE. The CDR3 spells CASSFWSGRAYTF. In DNA, the CDR3 is TGTGCCAGCAGCTTTTGGTCAGGCAGGGCCTACACCTTC.

This sequence joins TRBV5-1 and TRBJ2-3; D may be TRBD2 (6 bases). Per the germline V gene, CDR1 is SGHRS and CDR2 is YFSETQ. The CDR3 sequence is 17 residues long. Deletions cut 4 bases from V and 5 bases from J, with 23 bases between. The CDR3 sequence: CASSLLGGSLSGDTQYF. The CDR3 DNA follows: TGCGCCAGCAGCCTGCTGGGGGGATCCCTCTCAGGAGATACGCAGTATTTT.

V gene TRBV14 combines with J gene TRBJ1-3; possibly TRBD1 for D (6 bases). CDR3 length equals 19 residues. V lost 0 bases to trimming and J lost 0 bases, with 18 bases between them. Germline V gene sequence: CDR1 SGHDN, CDR2 FVKESK. The CDR3 DNA sequence: TGTGCCAGCAGCCAAGATCGGACAGAGGGCGCAAGCTCTGGAAACACCATATATTTT. Its protein product is CASSQDRTEGASSGNTIYF.

The rearrangement uses TRBV18 and TRBJ2-3; the D gene is possibly TRBD1 (7 bases). This CDR3 contains 17 residues. CDR1 and CDR2 (germline): KGHSH, LQKENI. V was shortened by 3 bases and J by 5 bases, with 21 bases between the two germline ends. The CDR3 here is CASSPPLTRDRRDTQYF. In nucleotides, the CDR3 is TGTGCCAGCTCACCGCCTTTGACTAGGGACAGAAGAGATACGCAGTATTTT.

CDR3 bases: TGTGCCAGCAGTGAAGCGGGCTCACCGGCCACCTTC. It is translated as CASSEAGSPATF. The chain links TRBV2 to TRBJ1-2; D call uncertain. CDR3 length equals 12 residues. Germline CDR1 reads SNHLY; CDR2 reads FYNNEI. Trimming shortened V by 0 bases and J by 13 bases, and 12 bases separated the two germline ends.

In DNA form, the CDR3 reads TGCGCCAGCAGCCTGGGGGCGGGGGGGTCTGGAGATACGCAGTATTTT. Translating gives CASSLGAGGSGDTQYF. V is TRBV5-1 and J is TRBJ2-3, with 9 bases lining up with TRBD2. CDR1 is SGHRS, CDR2 YFSETQ, per germline. This CDR3 spans 16 amino acids. The V gene end was trimmed by 4 bases and the J gene end by 5 bases; junction bases not matched to a gene: 11.

The chain recombines TRBV5-1 with TRBJ1-1; D gene ambiguous. V lost 2 bases, J lost 3 bases, and 8 bases lay in between. Looked up from germline, CDR1 is SGHRS and CDR2 is YFSETQ. The CDR3 length is 13 residues. The CDR3 spells CASSFDSDTEAFF. CDR3 DNA: TGCGCCAGCAGCTTCGATAGCGACACTGAAGCTTTCTTT.

The chain joins TRBV9 to TRBJ2-3, with 12 bases that match TRBD2. The CDR3 contains 19 residues. The V segment lost 4 bases and the J segment 2 bases; nucleotides outside the gene matches: 14. Germline V gene data show CDR1 as SGDLS and CDR2 as YYNGEE. CDR3 DNA: TGTGCCAGCAGCCCAAGAACTAGCGGGGGGAATTATTTCACAGATACGCAGTATTTT. Encoded protein: CASSPRTSGGNYFTDTQYF.

This clone is a singleton in its sample. This chain joins TRBV6-5 and TRBJ2-7, with D uncertain. V dropped 4 bases and J dropped 7 bases, with 11 bases sitting between them. Germline V lookup: CDR1 MNHEY, CDR2 SVGAGI. The length of the CDR3 is 12 residues. In nucleotides, the CDR3 is TGTGCCAGCAGTTCACAACTGAGGGAGCAGTACTTC. Translating it yields CASSSQLREQYF.

V is TRBV29-1 and J is TRBJ2-5; D unclear. Between the trimmed V and J ends, which lost 3 bases and 2 bases, there was a span of 28 bases. The CDR3 is made up of 19 amino acids. In germline, CDR1 is SQVTM, CDR2 ANQGSEA. The CDR3 region has the DNA TGCAGCGTTGATTGCCGGGTTCGCTTGGCGCCCTGGAGTCAAGAGACCCAGTACTTC. Amino acids: CSVDCRVRLAPWSQETQYF. Complete variable domain (other parts from reference TRBV29-1 and TRBJ2-5): SAVISQKPSRDICQRGTSLTIQCQVDSQVTMMFWYRQQPGQSLTLIATANQGSEATYESGFVIDKFPISRPNLTFSTLTVSNMSPEDSSIYLCSVDCRVRLAPWSQETQYFGPGTRLLVL.

The rearrangement uses TRBV5-1 and TRBJ1-1; no firm D call. The V gene's germline CDR1 is SGHRS and CDR2 YFSETQ. V lost 4 bases to trimming and J lost 1 base, with 11 bases between them. The CDR3 covers 14 residues. Here the CDR3 DNA reads TGCGCCAGCAGCCGGACGGAGGGGAACACTGAAGCTTTCTTT. It encodes CASSRTEGNTEAFF.

This clone was seen once. The V and J genes are TRBV5-5 and TRBJ2-5; TRBD1 matches 7 bases. Germline V gene lookup returns CDR1 SGHKS and CDR2 YYEKEE (reference sequence). The CDR3 sequence is 13 residues long. Trimming cost V 4 bases and J 5 bases; bases outside gene matches: 5. CDR3 region: CASSQTGNETQYF. The CDR3 nucleotides are TGTGCCAGCAGCCAGACAGGGAATGAGACCCAGTACTTC.

This chain links TRBV6-4 with TRBJ1-5; D is undetermined. Germline lookup yields CDR1 MRHNA and CDR2 SNTAGT. Trimming cost V 2 bases and J 6 bases, with 11 bases left between them. The CDR3 is 14 amino acids. CDR3 sequence: CASSDRTGSQPQHF. Here the CDR3 DNA reads TGTGCCAGCAGTGACCGGACCGGGAGTCAGCCCCAGCATTTT.

The chain couples TRBV10-1 to TRBJ1-6; D ambiguous. Germline CDR1 is WNHNN and CDR2 is SYGVQD (reference sequence). Trimming removed 2 bases at V and 0 bases at J, with 14 bases between. This CDR3 contains 18 residues. The chain's CDR3 is CASSEPSVSSSYNSPLHF. The CDR3 DNA is TGCGCCAGCAGTGAGCCGTCAGTTTCTTCCTCCTATAATTCACCCCTCCACTTT.

This chain links TRBV7-2 with TRBJ1-1, with D perhaps matching TRBD1 (6 bases). The germline gives CDR1 SGHTA, CDR2 FQGNSA. V was shortened by 4 bases and J by 8 bases, with 11 bases between the two germline ends. The CDR3 contains 12 residues. CDR3 protein: CASSSPDREAFF. CDR3 sequence (DNA): TGTGCCAGCAGCTCACCTGACAGGGAAGCTTTCTTT.

The gene calls are TRBV7-6 and TRBJ2-1; 13 bases match TRBD2. This CDR3 contains 16 residues. Germline V gene data show CDR1 as SGHVS and CDR2 as FNYEAQ. V was pared by 0 bases and J by 5 bases, with 1 base of the junction left unmatched. This chain's CDR3 is CASSLATSGGNNEQFF. CDR3 DNA sequence: TGTGCCAGCAGCTTAGCGACTAGCGGGGGGAACAATGAGCAGTTCTTC.

Only a few counts were recorded for this clone. The chain carries TRBV27 and TRBJ1-6; 7 bases match TRBD1. The CDR3 consists of 17 residues. Germline CDR1 is MNHEY and CDR2 is SMNVEV (reference sequence). The junction had 11 bases not matched to a gene; V was cut back by 5 bases and J by 4 bases. CDR3 in DNA: TGTGCCAGCAGTCCAGTACCCCCGGGACAGTATAATTCACCCCTCCACTTT. Protein sequence: CASSPVPPGQYNSPLHF.

The CDR3 spells CASSLLWEGDRGGSNTEAFF. The CDR3 nucleotides are TGTGCCAGCAGCTTATTATGGGAGGGGGACAGGGGAGGGAGCAACACTGAAGCTTTCTTT. The chain joins TRBV7-8 to TRBJ1-1, with TRBD1 matching over 10 bases. Trimming at V came to 2 bases and at J to 2 bases, leaving 17 bases not matched to a gene. This CDR3 is built from 20 residues. Germline V gene sequence: CDR1 SGHVS, CDR2 FQNEAQ. Based on the CDR3 plus reference TRBV7-8 and TRBJ1-1, the full variable domain is GAGVSQSPRYKVAKRGQDVALRCDPISGHVSLFWYQQALGQGPEFLTYFQNEAQLDKSGLPSDRFFAERPEGSVSTLKIQRTQQEDSAVYLCASSLLWEGDRGGSNTEAFFGQGTRLTVV.

V usage is TRBV4-1 and J usage is TRBJ1-6; D gene ambiguous. The CDR3 sequence is 12 residues long. Germline V gene lookup returns CDR1 MGHRA and CDR2 YSYEKL. Trimming stripped 4 bases from V and 8 bases from J, with 6 bases between. The CDR3 region has the DNA TGCGCCAGCAGCCTACGGGATTCACCCCTCCACTTT. Translated, it gives CASSLRDSPLHF.

This clone is a singleton in its sample. This chain links TRBV29-1 with TRBJ1-2; D uncertain. The germline gives CDR1 SQVTM, CDR2 ANQGSEA. Trimming stripped 6 bases from V and 7 bases from J, with 15 bases between. There are 12 residues in the CDR3. In DNA, the CDR3 is TGCAGCGTCGGCCCGATCACGGGTGGCTACACCTTC. Amino acid sequence: CSVGPITGGYTF.

The genes are TRBV11-2 and TRBJ2-7; 10 bases fit TRBD1. The CDR3 spans 17 residues. Trimming removed 2 bases from V and 3 bases from J; junction bases left unmatched: 10. The germline CDR1 and CDR2 sequences are SGHAT and FQNNGV. The CDR3 loop is CASSLNGTGVPFYEQYF. DNA of the CDR3: TGTGCCAGCAGCTTAAATGGGACAGGGGTCCCATTCTACGAGCAGTACTTC.

This clone turned up a few times. The chain employs TRBV11-2 and TRBJ1-2, with TRBD1 matching over 7 bases. The length of the CDR3 is 18 residues. The V gene's germline CDR1 is SGHAT and CDR2 FQNNGV. V dropped 1 base and J dropped 3; count of bases not matched to a gene: 14. DNA for the CDR3: TGTGCCAGCAGCTTAGGCCCCATCGTCCGGGACAGACACTATGGCTACACCTTC. Encoded protein: CASSLGPIVRDRHYGYTF.

The chain uses TRBV4-3 and TRBJ1-6; D gene unclear. The V end lost 1 base, the J end lost 2 bases, and 9 bases lay between the germline ends. The CDR3 extends over 16 amino acids. Germline CDR1 and CDR2: LGHNA and YSLEER. CDR3 nucleotides: TGCGCCAGCAGCCAAGGACCAGGTGCCTATAATTCACCCCTCCACTTT. Protein: CASSQGPGAYNSPLHF.

This sequence joins TRBV7-9 and TRBJ1-1; 7 positions match TRBD1. The trim removed 4 bases at V and 4 bases at J, leaving 6 bases unmatched. The CDR3 has 14 amino acids. Germline-derived CDR1 and CDR2 are SEHNR and FQNEAQ (reference sequence). The CDR3 region is CASSYGGGGTEAFF. The CDR3 nucleotides are TGTGCCAGCAGCTACGGAGGGGGCGGCACTGAAGCTTTCTTT.

The V gene is TRBV11-2, the J gene TRBJ2-1; 7 bases line up with TRBD2. The germline V gene has CDR1 SGHAT and CDR2 FQNNGV. The V segment lost 1 base and the J segment 5 bases; nucleotides outside the gene matches: 11. The CDR3 spans 17 residues. The CDR3 coding sequence is TGTGCCAGCAGCTTAGTCTTGGGCCTAGCGGTTAACAATGAGCAGTTCTTC. Translation gives CASSLVLGLAVNNEQFF.

The chain combines TRBV14 with TRBJ2-7, with 8 bases identical to TRBD2. Losses at the gene ends were 2 bases for V and 4 bases for J; bases not matched to a gene: 10. Germline values: CDR1 SGHDN, CDR2 FVKESK. CDR3 length equals 16 residues. Here the CDR3 reads CASSQLLGSGVYEQYF. The CDR3 DNA follows: TGTGCCAGCAGCCAATTGCTGGGTAGCGGGGTTTACGAGCAGTACTTC.